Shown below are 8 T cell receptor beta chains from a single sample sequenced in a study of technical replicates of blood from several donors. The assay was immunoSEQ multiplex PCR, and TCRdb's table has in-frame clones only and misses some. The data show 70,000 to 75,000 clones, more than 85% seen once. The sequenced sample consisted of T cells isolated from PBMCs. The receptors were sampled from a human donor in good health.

The CDR3 is CASSSYRENTEAFF. As DNA, the CDR3 is TGTGCCAGCAGTTCGTACAGGGAAAACACTGAAGCTTTCTTT. The chain links TRBV27 to TRBJ1-1; D is perhaps TRBD1 (6 bases). V was trimmed by 4 bases and J by 2 bases, leaving 11 bases between them. Germline assignment: CDR1 MNHEY and CDR2 SMNVEV (reference sequence). The CDR3 totals 14 residues.

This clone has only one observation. CDR3 DNA: TGTGCCAGTGCCTCCTCAGGGAACACTGAAGCTTTCTTT. Translating gives CASASSGNTEAFF. V usage is TRBV27 and J usage is TRBJ1-1; unclear D gene. Per the germline V gene, CDR1 is MNHEY and CDR2 is SMNVEV (reference sequence). CDR3 length: 13 amino acids. Trimming pared 9 bases from V and 1 base from J, leaving 12 bases between.

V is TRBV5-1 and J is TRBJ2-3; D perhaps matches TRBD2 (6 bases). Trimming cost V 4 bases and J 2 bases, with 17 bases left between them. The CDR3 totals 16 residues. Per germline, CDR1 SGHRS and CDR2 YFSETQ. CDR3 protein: CASSGGYLRDTDTQYF. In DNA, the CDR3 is TGCGCCAGCAGCGGGGGGTATTTGCGCGACACAGATACGCAGTATTTT. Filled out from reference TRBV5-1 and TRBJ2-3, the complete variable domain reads KAGVTQTPRYLIKTRGQQVTLSCSPISGHRSVSWYQQTPGQGLQFLFEYFSETQRNKGNFPGRFSGRQFSNSRSEMNVSTLELGDSALYLCASSGGYLRDTDTQYFGPGTRLTVL.

As DNA, the CDR3 is TGTGCCAGCAGCCAGGGAGCGGGGGGGCATGAGCAGTTCTTC. It specifies CASSQGAGGHEQFF. The chain employs TRBV4-2 and TRBJ2-1; 10 bases fit TRBD2. Germline CDR1 and CDR2: LGHNA and YNFKEQ. The V segment lost 3 bases and the J segment 8 bases; nucleotides outside the gene matches: 4. The CDR3 is 14 amino acids.

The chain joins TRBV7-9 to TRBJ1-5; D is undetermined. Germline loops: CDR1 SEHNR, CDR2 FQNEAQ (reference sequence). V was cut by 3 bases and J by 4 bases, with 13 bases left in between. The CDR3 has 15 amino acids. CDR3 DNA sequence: TGTGCCAGCAGCTTTGGAACAGTACAGAATCAGCCCCAGCATTTT. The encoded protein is CASSFGTVQNQPQHF.

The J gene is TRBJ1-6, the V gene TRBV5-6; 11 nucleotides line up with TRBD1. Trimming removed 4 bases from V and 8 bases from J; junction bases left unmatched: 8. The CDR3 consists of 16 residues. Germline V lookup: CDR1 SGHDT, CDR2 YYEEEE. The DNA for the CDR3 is TGTGCCAGCAGCAGGTTGGGACAGGGGGTCTATTCACCCCTCCACTTT. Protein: CASSRLGQGVYSPLHF.

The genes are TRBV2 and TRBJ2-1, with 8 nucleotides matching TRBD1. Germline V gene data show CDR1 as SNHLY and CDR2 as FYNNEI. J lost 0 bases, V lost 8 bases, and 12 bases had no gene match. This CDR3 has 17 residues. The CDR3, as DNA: TGTGCCAGCTCACGCACAGGGGGGTTAAGCTCCTACAATGAGCAGTTCTTC. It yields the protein CASSRTGGLSSYNEQFF. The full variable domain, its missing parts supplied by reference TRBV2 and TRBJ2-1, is EPEVTQTPSHQVTQMGQEVILRCVPISNHLYFYWYRQILGQKVEFLVSFYNNEISEKSEIFDDQFSVERPDGSNFTLKIRSTKLEDSAMYFCASSRTGGLSSYNEQFFGPGTRLTVL.

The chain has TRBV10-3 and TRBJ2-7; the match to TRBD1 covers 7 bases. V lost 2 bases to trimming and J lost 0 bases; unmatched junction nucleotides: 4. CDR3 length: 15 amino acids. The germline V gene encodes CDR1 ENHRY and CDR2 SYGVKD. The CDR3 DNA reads TGTGCCATCAGTGAGCTCCGGGACAGCTCCTACGAGCAGTACTTC. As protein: CAISELRDSSYEQYF.